Described below is a single T cell receptor (beta chain) sequence and its context. Its antigen is still unknown. The data originate from a study of blood T cells in healthy people across ages. Then a second PCR, running roughly 7 to 12 cycles, was carried out with a sample-barcoded 5' primer and a J-beta primer mix. In TCRdb, the 5' RACE reads were re-called with MiXCR into one record per CDR3 protein. The sample includes some 640,000 distinct CDR3 sequences, 49% of them seen just once. Findings and limits, study-wide: With unsorted PBMCs, a conclusive comparison of naive versus antigen-experienced cells was not possible.

Sequenced material: blood. This TCR was sampled from a woman aged 60-70 years in good health.

The CDR3 DNA sequence: TGTGCCAGCAGCTTAGGCGGGATAAACTACGAGCAGTACTTC. It is translated as CASSLGGINYEQYF. The chain carries TRBV7-9 and TRBJ2-5; D is perhaps TRBD2 (6 bases). The DNA end lines up better with TRBJ2-7; the J call may be wrong. CDR3 size: 14 residues. Germline V gene sequence: CDR1 SEHNR, CDR2 FQNEAQ (reference sequence).